What follows are 7 T cell receptor beta chains derived from one specimen sequenced in a study of blood T cell repertoires in COVID-19. This table comes from immunoSEQ multiplex PCR, and its TCRdb copy is limited to in-frame clones, with some not included. The sample lists 200,000 to 300,000 clones, about 87% occurring once. Sequencing was carried out using peripheral blood. The receptors stem from a woman aged 55-69 years with COVID-19, enrolled during active disease.

The chain couples TRBV27 to TRBJ2-5; 14 bases fit TRBD2. Trimming cost V 3 bases and J 5 bases; bases outside gene matches: 5. This CDR3 region has 16 residues. Germline V lookup: CDR1 MNHEY, CDR2 SMNVEV (reference sequence). CDR3 residues: CASSLGLAGVVETQYF. In DNA form, the CDR3 reads TGTGCCAGCAGTTTGGGACTAGCGGGAGTAGTGGAGACCCAGTACTTC.

V usage is TRBV11-2 and J usage is TRBJ1-6; 8 bases line up with TRBD1. V was pared by 1 base and J by 10 bases, with 9 bases of the junction left unmatched. CDR1 and CDR2 (germline): SGHAT, FQNNGV. The CDR3 spans 16 residues. CDR3 sequence reads: CASSLGMTGAQSPLHF. CDR3 nucleotides: TGTGCCAGCAGCTTAGGGATGACAGGGGCGCAATCACCCCTCCACTTT.

V gene TRBV19 combines with J gene TRBJ2-5; 8 bases match TRBD1. CDR3 length: 14 residues. The germline V gene has CDR1 LNHDA and CDR2 SQIVND (reference sequence). The V and J ends lost 6 bases and 1 base, in that order; junction bases with no gene match: 4. The CDR3 protein is CASSPGGAQETQYF. The CDR3 coding sequence is TGTGCCAGTAGCCCAGGGGGCGCCCAAGAGACCCAGTACTTC.

The J gene is TRBJ1-3, the V gene TRBV4-1; D gene unclear. There are 18 residues in the CDR3. The germline V gene has CDR1 MGHRA and CDR2 YSYEKL. Trimming shortened V by 0 bases and J by 0 bases, and 15 bases separated the two germline ends. The CDR3 is CASSQDRRGPGSGNTIYF. DNA for the CDR3: TGCGCCAGCAGCCAAGATAGACGAGGGCCTGGCTCTGGAAACACCATATATTTT.

This clone appeared once. The rearrangement joins TRBV15 to TRBJ2-2; 7 nucleotides line up with TRBD1. This CDR3 spans 16 amino acids. The germline gives CDR1 LNHNV, CDR2 YYDKDF (reference sequence). Trimming removed 2 bases from V and 1 base from J; junction bases left unmatched: 4. The CDR3 DNA is TGTGCCACCAGCAGAATCCGGACAGGGAACACCGGGGAGCTGTTTTTT. Protein: CATSRIRTGNTGELFF.

The chain links TRBV6-4 to TRBJ1-1, with D maybe TRBD1 (6 bases). The length of the CDR3 is 15 residues. V was clipped by 6 bases and J by 2 bases, with 16 bases between them. Germline loops: CDR1 MRHNA, CDR2 SNTAGT. The CDR3 loop is CASRENRVSNTEAFF. The DNA of the CDR3 is TGTGCCAGCAGGGAAAACAGGGTTTCAAACACTGAAGCTTTCTTT.

The V gene is TRBV9, the J gene TRBJ2-7; 7 nucleotides match TRBD1. Germline V CDR1 and CDR2: SGDLS, YYNGEE. Trimming cost V 4 bases and J 0 bases; bases outside gene matches: 7. This CDR3 has 15 residues. In DNA form, the CDR3 reads TGTGCCAGCAGCACAGGGGACAGCTACTCCTACGAGCAGTACTTC. Translated: CASSTGDSYSYEQYF.